The text below deals with one TCR beta chain. Its antigen is unknown. No base quality information exists; no much larger clone differs at one position. The library was generated by the immunoSEQ multiplex PCR assay. For the multiplex PCR, a mixture combining 60 forward primers for TCR Vbeta segments and 13 reverse primers for TCR Jbeta segments was used. The CDR3 region of rearranged TCR beta genes was amplified from genomic DNA with a multiplex PCR assay. The Illumina HiSeq System was used to sequence the amplified TCR beta libraries as 87-base-pair reads. Processing in the source paper ran as follows. A later analysis tallied around 82 million unique TCR beta chains across the 700 or so repertoires, and about 12 million of those chains were shared by two or more donors. To remove PCR and sequencing errors, raw reads were error-corrected and collapsed into unique sequences using a nearest-neighbor algorithm that merged closely related sequences. To assign V, D and J gene segments, CDR3 sequences were aligned to IMGT reference sequences. Each retained sequence needed at least a six-nucleotide match to both a V gene segment and a J gene segment. A rearrangement counted as productive if the CDR3 had no stop codons and remained in frame with V and J, and every other rearrangement counted as non-productive. Following IMGT convention, CDR3 was defined as the stretch from the second conserved V-encoded cysteine up to the conserved J-encoded phenylalanine. The earlier analysis of about 500 of the donors excluded sequences that lacked an unambiguous match to a single V gene segment. An earlier analysis of several hundred of the donors called V segments functional above 56.7% productive rearrangements and segregating when the between-donor standard deviation exceeded 5%. To diagnose cytomegalovirus status from the catalog of TCR beta chain sequences, a statistical classification framework was built. In a later analysis, V and J genes were assigned by comparing TCR nucleotide sequences against IMGT/GENE-DB human TR gene sequences. In a later analysis, CDR3 sequences and most-parsimonious VDJ recombination scenarios were assigned using the TCRdist pipeline. In a later analysis, each TCR beta chain was defined by its CDR3 amino acid sequence together with its V-gene family, and reads lacking a unique V-gene family were excluded. In a later analysis, 500 to 700 highly shared, low-generation-probability nucleotide sequences were removed to address suspected cross-contamination and a sequencing artifact. A later analysis calculated a clonal expansion index for each public chain from normalized within-repertoire ranks of inferred template counts. In a later analysis, generation probabilities were computed with a VDJ recombination model fitted to out-of-frame rearrangements, and the resulting probabilities were checked against IGoR. A later analysis scored TCR-TCR, TCR-HLA and TCR-CMV co-occurrence with hypergeometric tests, applying a repertoire-size bias correction to TCR pairs. A later analysis estimated false discovery rates by permuting HLA or CMV assignments 20 times. In a later analysis, co-occurring TCRs were grouped with DBSCAN, and TCRdist sequence similarity was added when clustering was performed within HLA-allele-positive subsets. Repertoires with fewer than 30,000 or more than 120,000 public chains were left out of co-occurrence clustering, as were four to six repertoires with anomalous nucleotide sharing. TCRdb carries this immuneACCESS record with in-frame sequences only. Its versions omit some clonotypes, under half of them owing to an unresolved V gene in the studies checked, with the rest unexplained. From that table come the V and J calls and clone size; the DNA was used to work out D and trimming. Present in this sample are around 90,000 clones, less than 80% of which were seen just once. The top ten clones comprise 5.5% to 6.5% of the sample.

Ends trimmed: V by 5 bases, J by 1 base; bases unmatched to a gene: 2. The CDR3 covers 16 residues, taking in both the cysteine and the phenylalanine. Only CDR3 DNA remains: 48 bases, in frame from the first base. Via the germline V gene (reference sequence), CDR1 is SEHNR and CDR2 FQNEAQ. This entry belongs to a study of cytomegalovirus exposure and HLA in healthy donors (dated by TCRdb to the late 2010s). Regarding the complete study: An earlier analysis of several hundred of the donors reported approximately 300 Gb of sequence data and roughly 120 million unique TCR beta sequences obtained from around 190 million T cells. In a later genetic analysis, genome-wide SNP genotypes for about three fifths of the 666 donors were used, and that subset was treated as a discovery cohort. Donor age, sex, ethnicity and CMV serostatus were collected together with the repertoire data. The study combined high-throughput TCR immunosequencing, statistical association of individual TCRs with disease status, and machine learning to predict cytomegalovirus infection status. The number of donors typed differed by locus, with 629-630 for A, B, C, DRB1 and DQB1, roughly 520 for DQA1, approximately 580 for DPA1, and some 450 for DPB1. Every discovery cohort repertoire had been produced on one sequencing platform. An earlier analysis of several hundred of the donors applied high-throughput TCR beta sequencing to assess whether each TCR beta V gene segment acted as functional or pseudogenic. Of the roughly 410 genotyped donors, 65% to 90% were placed in the genetic ancestry cluster associated with self-reported Caucasian donors. An early release that covered fewer than 800 HLA-typed donors contained about 290 gigabases of sequencing data and tens of millions of unique TCR sequences. The study aimed to test whether signatures of past pathogen exposure could be identified by cataloging public T cell receptors. Along with the approximately 650-subject first cohort, a separate validation cohort of over a hundred different subjects was used. Across about 370 genotyped donors of the cohort, an average of approximately 240,000 unique TCR beta nucleotide sequences per donor were sequenced, and roughly 18% of those sequences were non-productive. Rather than using new phenotypic data, the later analysis identified candidate immune exposures from TCR beta sequences and from how often those sequences occurred across donors. The T cell repertoires of 666 subjects were profiled by immunosequencing and related to cytomegalovirus serostatus. Four to six DR-DQ haplotypes were handled as single units for association and clustering, since linkage in the cohort was strong. HLA typing included class I and class II loci at four-digit resolution. A later analysis re-examined previously published TCR beta repertoires from around 670 donors and added high-resolution HLA genotyping to investigate patterns of TCR occurrence.

What the study reported, not specific to this receptor: A later analysis associated 17,000 or so TCR beta sequences with specific HLA alleles at a false discovery rate of 0.05. For the cohort, immune exposure information was limited to CMV serostatus. In the study, approximately 160 TCR beta chains were listed as associated with cytomegalovirus. Linkage disequilibrium might explain the correlated functional status among segregating V segments, but an unknown experimental factor could not be ruled out. Assigning TCR associations to individual alleles was difficult when HLA alleles, especially DR and DQ, strongly co-occurred. Sequencing depth was assumed to be roughly uniform across donors in the presence/absence analyses, though that assumption may not hold. Some IMGT-functional V segments, including TRBV6-2 and TRBV6-3, could not be distinguished by the 87-base-pair reads and were therefore excluded. The classifier was reported to diagnose cytomegalovirus status with high specificity and sensitivity in both the original and validation cohorts. Most TCR sequences were seen in very few donors, while some public TCRs were found in many individuals. An association between a missense DCLRE1C variant and V-gene and J-gene trimming of TCR beta chains was found in a later genetic analysis and replicated in an independent cohort. Because counts were too low, seventeen rarely observed V segments, including chromosome 9 orphons, were excluded from the earlier analysis of about 500 of the donors. A cluster of highly shared sequence variants was judged likely to represent a technical artifact of the sequencing pipeline. A later analysis found that TCR association rates varied across HLA loci, with DRB1 alleles showing the most associated TCRs and HLA-C alleles the fewest. In a later genetic analysis, fewer N-insertions in productive TCRs were reported among donors in an Asian-associated ancestry cluster than the 666-donor mean. In an earlier analysis of fewer than 700 of the donors, most TCR beta V segments appeared in productive rearrangements about 87% or about 30% of the time, broadly matching IMGT annotations. A further reported finding was that TCR beta sequences accurately predicted the HLA-A and HLA-B alleles for most subjects in the first cohort. The authors suggested that the approach could potentially be generalized to other disease states and immunological phenotypes. In vitro tests confirmed that three of the cytomegalovirus-associated TCR beta chains recognize cytomegalovirus antigens. This cohort had only TCR beta chains sequenced, and the lack of alpha or paired-chain data limited which features could be detected. Compared with equally common non-associated chains, HLA-associated TCR beta chains in a later analysis were more clonally expanded and had lower generation probabilities. Several of the top co-occurrence clusters appeared to be linked to parvovirus B19, influenza, CMV and Epstein-Barr virus, according to a later analysis. Because HLA typing was missing for some donors at each locus, association tests included only the typed subset. In a later analysis, most CMV-associated TCR beta chains were found to appear HLA-restricted, with HLA associations seemingly driven largely by CMV exposure.

The cohort was made up of 666 healthy bone marrow donors. Cohort members were all nominally healthy when sampled, although unrecorded immune exposures were likely present. The donor tested CMV seropositive and was one of the 289 seropositive cohort members. A peripheral blood sample was collected from each donor, and TCR beta sequencing was performed on peripheral blood mononuclear cells. The Qiagen DNeasy Blood Extraction Kit was used to extract genomic DNA from the blood cell samples. Rearrangement joined TRBV7-9 to TRBJ2-3, with 14 bases matching TRBD2. The receptor comes from a boy under 18 in good health and CMV-seropositive. Sequenced: PBMCs. The CDR3 protein sequence reads: CASSRLAGGGTDTQYF. The sequenced DNA: TGTGCCAGCAGCCGACTAGCGGGAGGGGGCACAGATACGCAGTATTTT.